The T cell receptor (beta chain) described here comes from a study of blood T cells in healthy people across ages. Study-level points and caveats: Age showed a roughly linear inverse relationship with TCR beta diversity per million T cells. Donors of long life had a larger count of naive CD4+ cells and greater diversity than aged donors.

Using a J-beta primer mix together with a sample-barcoded 5' primer, a second PCR was run for about 7 to 12 cycles. From each sample, at least 2.5 million paired-end reads containing CDR3 were obtained. TCRdb reprocessed the 5' RACE reads via MiXCR and lists one record per CDR3 protein. This table has 1,100,000 or so distinct CDR3 sequences, 40% to 45% appearing once. This clonotype was counted a few times. What it binds is unknown. This CDR3 comprises 14 residues. The V and J ends lost 5 bases and 6 bases, in that order; junction bases with no gene match: 11. Germline assignment: CDR1 SGHRS and CDR2 YFSETQ.

The receptor was derived from a woman aged 55-69 years in good health. V is TRBV5-1 and J is TRBJ2-7; 7 nucleotides align to TRBD2. Sequencing was done on a sample of blood. The CDR3 here is CASRESGILPEQYF. The CDR3 bases are TGCGCCAGCAGAGAGAGCGGGATCCTCCCCGAGCAGTACTTC.